This TCR beta chain originates from a study of blood T cell repertoires in COVID-19. Cohorts were based on clinical histories the participants reported. As processed by the authors: Cell counts per sample came from amplifying reference gene primers. The table came from immunoSEQ multiplex PCR; TCRdb's copy has only in-frame clones and leaves some out. V and J calls plus clone size are reproduced from that table; the DNA served to infer D and trimming. The sample lists about 140,000 clones, more than 80% occurring once. The receptor's source is a woman under 30 who had been exposed to COVID-19. Sequenced: PBMCs or T cells enriched from blood (not recorded which).

CDR3 sequence (DNA): TGTGCCAGCAGTGAGGCCTGGGGACAGGATCTCTATGGCTACACCTTC. It translates to CASSEAWGQDLYGYTF. The chain is built from TRBV2 and TRBJ1-2; 8 bases are shared with TRBD1. The germline CDR1 and CDR2 sequences are SNHLY and FYNNEI. The V gene end was trimmed by 3 bases and the J gene end by 4 bases; junction bases not matched to a gene: 10. This CDR3 has 16 amino acids. The variable domain in full, completed from reference TRBV2 and TRBJ1-2, reads EPEVTQTPSHQVTQMGQEVILRCVPISNHLYFYWYRQILGQKVEFLVSFYNNEISEKSEIFDDQFSVERPDGSNFTLKIRSTKLEDSAMYFCASSEAWGQDLYGYTFGSGTRLTVV.